The present entry profiles one T cell receptor beta chain with its context. Antigen unknown. The sample originates from a study of CD8 T cells in Susac syndrome. A quantity of about 0.45 to 1 ug RNA underwent reverse transcription using random hexamers. TCRdb re-called the immunoSEQ multiplex PCR reads through MiXCR, storing one row per CDR3 protein. The sample yields about 280,000 distinct CDR3 sequences, 70% to 90% seen once. V gave up 10 bases and J gave up 0 bases; unmatched junction bases: 23. The CDR3 length is 21 residues. Looked up from germline, CDR1 is LGHDT and CDR2 is YNNKEL (reference sequence). Study observations and caveats: The number of individuals included in the study's TCR sequencing and HLA analysis was acknowledged as relatively small.

The sequenced target, TCR beta, came from blood CD8+ and CD4+ T cells. Negative magnetic isolation gave CD8+ and CD4+ cells; FACS enriched CD8+ TEMRA. J is TRBJ2-1 and V is TRBV3-1; 11 nucleotides match TRBD2. Sequences were obtained from CD8+ T cells from PBMCs. The clonotype comes from a human donor with multiple sclerosis. CDR3 sequence (DNA): TGTGCCACCTTTTCTTCGAGCGGGGCTAGCGGGGGGATTAGCTCCTACAATGAGCAGTTCTTC. It codes for CATFSSSGASGGISSYNEQFF.